One sample yielded the 32 T cell receptor beta chains listed below, sequenced in a study of breast tumors, draining lymph nodes, adjacent tissues. TCRdb called the multiplex PCR reads again in MiXCR, with one record for every CDR3 protein. The table lists about 15,000 distinct CDR3 sequences, approximately 50% of them singletons. The sample comprised tumor-adjacent breast tissue. The receptors derive from a female donor with breast cancer. Some clones in this sample may be carry-over from other donors' samples.

The chain uses TRBV4-2 and TRBJ2-7; TRBD2 matches 7 bases. This CDR3 spans 15 amino acids. Germline assignment: CDR1 LGHNA and CDR2 YNFKEQ. Unmatched junction bases numbered 11, after V lost 7 bases and J lost 2 bases. The chain's CDR3 is CASTLNLADAYEQYF. Here the CDR3 DNA reads TGTGCCAGCACCCTTAACCTAGCGGATGCCTACGAGCAGTACTTC.

This clonotype was detected many times. The chain carries TRBV18 and TRBJ1-3, with D unclear. Trimming left V 3 bases short and J 0 bases short, with 9 bases between. CDR1 is KGHSH and CDR2 is LQKENI in the germline V gene. This CDR3 is built from 15 residues. The CDR3 is CASSPTGNSGNTIYF. The CDR3, as DNA: TGTGCCAGCTCACCGACGGGAAACTCTGGAAACACCATATATTTT.

The chain has TRBV7-8 and TRBJ2-2; D is unresolved. Germline loops: CDR1 SGHVS, CDR2 FQNEAQ. V was trimmed by 0 bases and J by 5 bases, leaving 10 bases between them. This CDR3 has 15 residues. CDR3 in amino acids: CASSLALRKTGELFF. The CDR3 DNA follows: TGTGCCAGCAGCTTAGCGCTACGGAAAACCGGGGAGCTGTTTTTT.

The genes are TRBV2 and TRBJ2-2; 7 nucleotides align to TRBD1. Germline V gene sequence: CDR1 SNHLY, CDR2 FYNNEI. The CDR3 spans 17 residues. The trim removed 3 bases at V and 0 bases at J, leaving 7 bases unmatched. The CDR3: CASSDGQALPNTGELFF. Here the CDR3 DNA reads TGTGCCAGCAGTGATGGACAGGCCCTACCGAACACCGGGGAGCTGTTTTTT.

The chain links TRBV11-1 to TRBJ1-3; D not certain. Germline-derived CDR1 and CDR2 are SGHAT and FQDESV (reference sequence). Trimming removed 5 bases from V and 0 bases from J, with 11 bases in between. The CDR3 runs to 15 residues. CDR3 loop: CASSLQPYSGNTIYF. CDR3 nucleotides: TGTGCCAGCAGCCTACAGCCGTACTCTGGAAACACCATATATTTT.

Comments on this clonotype: Relative to the germline gene, one junction end is altered; a read error may explain this. The chain has TRBV24-1 and TRBJ1-6, with TRBD1 as a possible D gene (5 bases). Germline CDR1 is KGHDR and CDR2 is SFDVKD. The CDR3 sequence is 11 residues long. The CDR3 spells CATPWGTPLHF. The CDR3 nucleotides read TGCGCCACCCCCTGGGGCACACCCCTCCACTTT.

This chain uses TRBV7-2 with TRBJ2-3, with D unresolved. In germline, CDR1 is SGHTA, CDR2 FQGNSA. Trimming pared 2 bases from V and 2 bases from J, leaving 5 bases between. CDR3 size: 13 residues. CDR3 residues: CASSLITTDTQYF. In nucleotides, the CDR3 is TGTGCCAGCAGCTTAATCACCACAGATACGCAGTATTTT.

The chain uses TRBV7-9 and TRBJ2-7; TRBD1 matches at 7 bases. The CDR3 is 16 amino acids. CDR1 and CDR2 from the germline V gene are SEHNR and FQNEAQ (reference sequence). The V and J ends lost 1 base and 3 bases, in that order; junction bases with no gene match: 9. The CDR3 coding sequence is TGTGCCAGCAGCTTAGAGACAGGGACAGAAAACTACGAGCAGTACTTC. Its translation is CASSLETGTENYEQYF.

In DNA, the CDR3 is TGTGCCACCAGTGATCGGGACGGTCAGCTTCTCGACGAGCAGTACTTC. Encoded protein: CATSDRDGQLLDEQYF. V is TRBV24-1 and J is TRBJ2-7, with D perhaps assigned TRBD1 or TRBD2 (5 bases each). V lost 3 bases, J lost 5 bases, and 19 bases lay in between. This CDR3 region has 16 residues. From germline, CDR1 is KGHDR and CDR2 SFDVKD.

The V call is TRBV4-1, the J call TRBJ2-5; D is unresolved. V was clipped by 6 bases and J by 1 base, with 9 bases between them. This CDR3 has 13 amino acids. Germline-derived CDR1 and CDR2 are MGHRA and YSYEKL. As DNA, the CDR3 is TGCGCCAGCAGAACCGGCGCCCAAGAGACCCAGTACTTC. It codes for CASRTGAQETQYF.

As concerns this clonotype: In this CDR3 the conserved last residue, phenylalanine or tryptophan, is missing, so a read error is likely. The limits of the CDR3 on the DNA are not certain, so only TCRdb's listed CDR3 is given. The chain joins TRBV7-8 to TRBJ2-4; the D call TRBD1 from the table was never checked on the DNA. The CDR3 length equals 10 residues, ends included. Germline lookup yields CDR1 SGHVS and CDR2 FQNEAQ. The CDR3: CATRLTSRQG.

This clonotype ranks as medium-sized. The chain uses TRBV20-1 and TRBJ2-7; D not resolved. Germline CDR1 and CDR2: DFQATT and SNEGSKA (reference sequence). Trimming stripped 1 base from V and 0 bases from J, with 10 bases between. This CDR3 spans 14 amino acids. The CDR3 DNA follows: TGCAGTGCTAGAGTGTCTTCAAGCTCCTACGAGCAGTACTTC. This translates into CSARVSSSSYEQYF.

Sample share makes this clonotype medium-sized. The chain recombines TRBV29-1 with TRBJ2-6; D possibly corresponds to TRBD1 (6 bases). The V end lost 8 bases, the J end lost 0 bases, and 14 bases lay between the germline ends. This CDR3 is built from 15 residues. Looked up from germline, CDR1 is SQVTM and CDR2 is ANQGSEA. In DNA, the CDR3 is TGCAGCATCTCCAGGGGAAACTCTGGGGCCAACGTCCTGACTTTC. As protein: CSISRGNSGANVLTF.

The table lists this clonotype with many counts. This chain joins TRBV27 and TRBJ2-1; D possibly matches TRBD1 or TRBD2 (5 bases each). The CDR3 is made up of 17 amino acids. From germline, CDR1 is MNHEY and CDR2 SMNVEV (reference sequence). V lost 5 bases and J 5 bases, leaving 22 bases between the germline ends. Here the CDR3 reads CASSQGWGIGTHNEQFF. The CDR3 DNA sequence: TGTGCCAGCAGTCAAGGGTGGGGTATAGGGACCCACAATGAGCAGTTCTTC.

The gene calls are TRBV19 and TRBJ1-2, with no clear D. CDR1 is LNHDA, CDR2 SQIVND, per germline (reference sequence). The CDR3 length is 14 residues. With 3 bases removed from V and 7 bases from J, the gap between germline ends came to 15 bases. The CDR3 protein is CASSMSRGDGGYTF. CDR3 in DNA: TGTGCCAGTAGTATGTCACGGGGAGATGGTGGCTACACCTTC.

The chain links TRBV15 to TRBJ1-2; D is uncertain. The CDR3 runs 12 residues. Deletions cut 0 bases from V and 4 bases from J, with 3 bases between. The germline CDR1 and CDR2 sequences are LNHNV and YYDKDF (reference sequence). CDR3 sequence: CATSRDSYGYTF. The CDR3 DNA follows: TGTGCCACCAGCAGAGACAGCTATGGCTACACCTTC.

This chain joins TRBV7-8 and TRBJ1-6; TRBD1 aligns across 10 bases. CDR3 length: 15 residues. Germline values: CDR1 SGHVS, CDR2 FQNEAQ. Trimming at V came to 4 bases and at J to 7 bases, leaving 4 bases not matched to a gene. The CDR3 loop reads CASSSRDRGNSPLHF. As DNA, the CDR3 is TGTGCCAGCAGCTCTCGGGACAGGGGCAATTCACCCCTCCACTTT. Supplemented by reference TRBV7-8 and TRBJ1-6, the full variable domain reads GAGVSQSPRYKVAKRGQDVALRCDPISGHVSLFWYQQALGQGPEFLTYFQNEAQLDKSGLPSDRFFAERPEGSVSTLKIQRTQQEDSAVYLCASSSRDRGNSPLHFGNGTRLTVT.

V is TRBV15 and J is TRBJ1-2; TRBD1 aligns across 9 bases. The V segment lost 4 bases and the J segment 4 bases; nucleotides outside the gene matches: 7. The CDR3 has 15 residues. Germline-derived CDR1 and CDR2 are LNHNV and YYDKDF (reference sequence). CDR3 in DNA: TGTGCCACCAGCATTGGGACAGGGAGACTCTATGGCTACACCTTC. Amino acids: CATSIGTGRLYGYTF.

The gene calls are TRBV7-9 and TRBJ2-5; tentative D call: TRBD2 (7 bases). Trimming left V 5 bases short and J 3 bases short, with 22 bases between. The V gene's germline CDR1 is SEHNR and CDR2 FQNEAQ (reference sequence). There are 17 residues in the CDR3. For the CDR3, the DNA is TGTGCCAGCAGCCCCCGGGGGCTAGCGGTGGGGAAAGAGACCCAGTACTTC. Translation gives CASSPRGLAVGKETQYF. The full variable domain, with the rest looked up from reference TRBV7-9 and TRBJ2-5, is DTGVSQNPRHKITKRGQNVTFRCDPISEHNRLYWYRQTLGQGPEFLTYFQNEAQLEKSRLLSDRFSAERPKGSFSTLEIQRTEQGDSAMYLCASSPRGLAVGKETQYFGPGTRLLVL.

There are many counts of this clonotype. The chain has TRBV3-1 and TRBJ1-2; no firm D call. The CDR3 totals 19 residues. Germline CDR1 reads LGHDT; CDR2 reads YNNKEL (reference sequence). Trimming took 0 bases from V and 2 from J, leaving 22 bases between them. In nucleotides, the CDR3 is TGTGCCAGCAGCCAAGATTCGGGTACGGGCAGAACGCTAAACTATGGCTACACCTTC. Its translation is CASSQDSGTGRTLNYGYTF.

This clonotype qualifies as medium-sized. The gene calls are TRBV11-2 and TRBJ1-4, with D unclear. The CDR3 length is 14 residues. The germline gives CDR1 SGHAT, CDR2 FQNNGV. Trimming took off 5 bases at V and 13 bases at J, with 20 bases between the two ends. CDR3 in amino acids: CASSQDVSGVGLFF. CDR3 DNA: TGTGCCAGCAGCCAAGATGTGAGTGGGGTAGGACTGTTTTTT. Supplemented by reference TRBV11-2 and TRBJ1-4, the full variable domain reads EAGVAQSPRYKIIEKRQSVAFWCNPISGHATLYWYQQILGQGPKLLIQFQNNGVVDDSQLPKDRFSAERLKGVDSTLKIQPAKLEDSAVYLCASSQDVSGVGLFFGSGTQLSVL.

The V gene is TRBV5-6, the J gene TRBJ1-2; D remains unclear. The CDR3 is 15 amino acids. The germline gives CDR1 SGHDT, CDR2 YYEEEE. V lost 2 bases to trimming and J lost 7 bases, with 18 bases between them. The CDR3 region is CASSFNKAVLGGYTF. The CDR3 DNA reads TGTGCCAGCAGCTTTAATAAAGCAGTACTTGGTGGCTACACCTTC. The whole variable domain, filled in from reference TRBV5-6 and TRBJ1-2, reads DAGVTQSPTHLIKTRGQQVTLRCSPKSGHDTVSWYQQALGQGPQFIFQYYEEEERQRGNFPDRFSGHQFPNYSSELNVNALLLGDSALYLCASSFNKAVLGGYTFGSGTRLTVV.

V is TRBV10-1 and J is TRBJ1-6; TRBD1 matches 8 bases. The J segment lost 8 bases and the V segment lost 5 bases, leaving 2 bases of the junction unmatched. CDR1 is WNHNN and CDR2 is SYGVQD in the germline V gene (reference sequence). The CDR3 sequence is 13 residues long. The CDR3 DNA reads as TGCGCCAGCAGTCAGACAGGGGATTCACCCCTCCACTTT. This codes for CASSQTGDSPLHF.

This clonotype has at least ten counts. This may arise from a read error, as a much more abundant clone is one base away. The gene calls are TRBV9 and TRBJ2-1, with TRBD1 matching over 10 bases. Germline loops: CDR1 SGDLS, CDR2 YYNGEE. CDR3 length: 14 residues. The DNA of the CDR3 is TGTGCCAGCAGCCCCGGGACAGGGGTCAATGAGCAGTCCTTC. Its protein product is CASSPGTGVNEQSF.

This clonotype was recorded a few times. V usage is TRBV19 and J usage is TRBJ2-5, with 11 bases identical to TRBD2. The CDR3 spans 15 residues. V lost 4 bases, J lost 5 bases, and 6 bases stayed unmatched. CDR1 is LNHDA and CDR2 is SQIVND in the germline V gene (reference sequence). The CDR3 loop reads CASSSSGRAGETQYF. DNA for the CDR3: TGTGCCAGTAGTAGTAGCGGGAGGGCCGGGGAGACCCAGTACTTC.

This clonotype came up many times. This could be a read error, since a much larger clone is one nucleotide away. The V call is TRBV5-8, the J call TRBJ2-1; the D gene is possibly TRBD2 (6 bases). CDR1 SGHTS and CDR2 YDEGEE come from the germline V gene. Between the trimmed V and J ends, which lost 0 bases and 8 bases, there was a span of 18 bases. This CDR3 has 16 residues. In nucleotides, the CDR3 is TGTGCCAGCAGCTTGGGGACTACCGGGAGTGGGTATGAGCAGTTCTTC. Protein sequence: CASSLGTTGSGYEQFF.

CDR3 nucleotides: TGCGCCAGCAGCTTGGCCATTGAACTAGCGGGGGGCATAGATACGCAGTATTTT. Encoded protein: CASSLAIELAGGIDTQYF. The V gene is TRBV5-1, the J gene TRBJ2-3; 12 bases are a match to TRBD2. The CDR3 extends over 18 amino acids. Germline trimming cut 0 bases from V and 5 bases from J; bases unmatched to any gene: 10. Germline CDR1 reads SGHRS; CDR2 reads YFSETQ.

The V call is TRBV7-9, the J call TRBJ1-4, with D uncertain. V dropped 2 bases and J dropped 8 bases, with 9 bases sitting between them. CDR3 length: 13 amino acids. CDR1 is SEHNR, CDR2 FQNEAQ, per germline (reference sequence). Here the CDR3 DNA reads TGTGCCAGCAGCTTAACGGGCGAAGAAAAACTGTTTTTT. This sequence encodes CASSLTGEEKLFF.

There are a few counts of this clonotype. V and J are TRBV25-1 and TRBJ2-5; no firm D call. Germline CDR1 reads MGHDK; CDR2 reads SYGVNS. V was clipped by 8 bases and J by 2 bases, with 3 bases between them. The length of the CDR3 is 10 residues. The CDR3 is CASGQETQYF. The DNA of the CDR3 is TGTGCCAGCGGACAAGAGACCCAGTACTTC.

J is TRBJ1-6 and V is TRBV7-2; perhaps TRBD1 as D (5 bases). The CDR3 has 19 amino acids. Trimming cost V 1 base and J 3 bases, with 19 bases left between them. Germline V gene data show CDR1 as SGHTA and CDR2 as FQGNSA. In nucleotides, the CDR3 is TGTGCCAGCAGCTTAGTGGGGTTCGATGTGGGGCACTATAATTCACCCCTCCACTTT. Translation gives CASSLVGFDVGHYNSPLHF. Supplemented by reference TRBV7-2 and TRBJ1-6, the full variable domain reads GAGVSQSPSNKVTEKGKDVELRCDPISGHTALYWYRQSLGQGLEFLIYFQGNSAPDKSGLPSDRFSAERTGGSVSTLTIQRTQQEDSAVYLCASSLVGFDVGHYNSPLHFGNGTRLTVT.

The genes are TRBV6-5 and TRBJ2-1, with TRBD2 matching over 13 bases. The V segment lost 4 bases and the J segment 6 bases; nucleotides outside the gene matches: 6. CDR3 length: 16 amino acids. Germline CDR1 is MNHEY and CDR2 is SVGAGI. Here the CDR3 reads CASSSRTSGRGNEQFF. CDR3 DNA: TGTGCCAGCAGTTCCCGGACTAGCGGGAGAGGCAATGAGCAGTTCTTC.

This clonotype was seen many times. The chain carries TRBV6-5 and TRBJ1-4; D uncertain. V was cut by 0 bases and J by 2 bases, with 10 bases left in between. Germline assignment: CDR1 MNHEY and CDR2 SVGAGI. The CDR3 runs to 16 residues. For the CDR3, the DNA is TGTGCCAGCAGTTACTCTTGGAGGGCCACTAATGAAAAACTGTTTTTT. It specifies CASSYSWRATNEKLFF.